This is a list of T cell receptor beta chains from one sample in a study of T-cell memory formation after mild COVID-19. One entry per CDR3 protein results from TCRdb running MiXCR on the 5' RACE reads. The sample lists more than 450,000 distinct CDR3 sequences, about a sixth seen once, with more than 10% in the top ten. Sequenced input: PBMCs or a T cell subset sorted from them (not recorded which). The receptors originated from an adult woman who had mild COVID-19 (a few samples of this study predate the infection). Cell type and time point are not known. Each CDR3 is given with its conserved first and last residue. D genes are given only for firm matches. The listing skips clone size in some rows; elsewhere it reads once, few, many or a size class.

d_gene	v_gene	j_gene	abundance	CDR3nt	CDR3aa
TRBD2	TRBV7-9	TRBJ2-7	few	TGTGCCAGCAGCGGACTAGCGGGGACCCCTTCCTACGAGCAGTACTTC	CASSGLAGTPSYEQYF
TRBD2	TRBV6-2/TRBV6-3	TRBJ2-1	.	TGTGCCAGCAGTTACTCGATCTCCCCTAGCGGGGTTTACAATGAGCAGTTCTTC	CASSYSISPSGVYNEQFF
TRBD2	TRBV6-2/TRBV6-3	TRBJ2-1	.	TGTGCCAGCAGTTACTCGCCCAGCGGGAGTACCCATGAGCAGTTCTTC	CASSYSPSGSTHEQFF
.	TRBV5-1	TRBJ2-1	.	TGCGCCAGCAGCCCCGAGGGAGCGACTTACAATGAGCAGTTCTTC	CASSPEGATYNEQFF
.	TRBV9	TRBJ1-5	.	TGTGCCAGCAGCCCCAGAGACGGGGGGCGAGGTCAGCCCCAGCATTTT	CASSPRDGGRGQPQHF
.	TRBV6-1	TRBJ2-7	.	TGTGCCACAAGGTGGGACAATTCCTACGAGCAGTACTTC	CATRWDNSYEQYF
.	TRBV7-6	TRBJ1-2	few	TGTGCCAGCAGCTTAGTTAATGGCTACACCTTC	CASSLVNGYTF
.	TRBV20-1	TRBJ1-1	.	TGCAGTTCGACGGGACGGATGAACACTGAAGCTTTCTTT	CSSTGRMNTEAFF
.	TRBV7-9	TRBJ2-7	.	TGTGCCAGCAGCCCTAACACCTACGAGCAGTACTTC	CASSPNTYEQYF
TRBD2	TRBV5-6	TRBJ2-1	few	TGTGCCAGCAGCTTGAGAAGACTAGCGCCCTACAATGAGCAGTTCTTC	CASSLRRLAPYNEQFF
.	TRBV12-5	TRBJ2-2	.	TGTGCTAGTGGTCAAGACAGGAACACCGGGGAGCTGTTTTTT	CASGQDRNTGELFF
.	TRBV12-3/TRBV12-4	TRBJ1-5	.	TGTGCCAGCAGTTTCGAGACCTTGAATCAGCCCCAGCATTTT	CASSFETLNQPQHF
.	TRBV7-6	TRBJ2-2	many	TGTGCCAGCAGCCCCGCGGCCACCGGGGAGCTGTTTTTT	CASSPAATGELFF
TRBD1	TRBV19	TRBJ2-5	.	TGTGCCAGTAGTACCGCGGGACAGGGGGCTGTCGAGACCCAGTACTTC	CASSTAGQGAVETQYF
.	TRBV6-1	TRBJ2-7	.	TGTGCCACGAAGGTGGGAGATCTAAGGGAGCAGTACTTC	CATKVGDLREQYF